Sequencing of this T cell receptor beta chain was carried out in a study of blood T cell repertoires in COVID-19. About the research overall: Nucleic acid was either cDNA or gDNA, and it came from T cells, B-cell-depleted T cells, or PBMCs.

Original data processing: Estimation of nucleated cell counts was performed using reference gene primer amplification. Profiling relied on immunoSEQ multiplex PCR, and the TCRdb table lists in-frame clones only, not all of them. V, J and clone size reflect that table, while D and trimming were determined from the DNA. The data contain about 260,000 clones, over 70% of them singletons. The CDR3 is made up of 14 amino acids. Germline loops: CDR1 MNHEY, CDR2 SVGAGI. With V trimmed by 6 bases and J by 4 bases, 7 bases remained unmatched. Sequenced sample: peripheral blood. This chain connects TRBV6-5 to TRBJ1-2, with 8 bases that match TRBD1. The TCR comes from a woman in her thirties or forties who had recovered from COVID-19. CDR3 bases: TGTGCCAGCAGGGGACCAGGGGGCGCCTATGGCTACACCTTC. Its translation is CASRGPGGAYGYTF.